What follows are 28 T cell receptor beta chains derived from one specimen sequenced in a study of T cells after yellow fever vaccination. MiXCR was run by TCRdb on the 5' RACE reads, yielding one entry per CDR3 protein. The repertoire has 310,000 or so distinct CDR3 sequences, about 6.9% of them found once; the top ten carry over 15%. This specimen consisted of PBMCs, obtained roughly seven weeks after the first yellow fever vaccination. All receptors derive from a man aged 18-30 years who received the YFV17D yellow fever vaccine.

This clonotype was detected a few times. V and J are TRBV4-1 and TRBJ2-1; 7 bases fit TRBD2. The germline CDR1 and CDR2 sequences are MGHRA and YSYEKL. J gave up 2 bases and V 2 bases, and 6 bases lay outside the gene matches. The CDR3 totals 16 residues. The CDR3 DNA reads as TGCGCCAGCAGCCAAATCCCAAGCGGGGCCTACAATGAGCAGTTCTTC. It encodes CASSQIPSGAYNEQFF.

This clonotype was seen only a few times. The chain uses TRBV20-1 and TRBJ1-2; D unresolved. The CDR3 has 13 residues. Trimming took 0 bases from V and 7 from J, leaving 12 bases between them. Germline CDR1 is DFQATT and CDR2 is SNEGSKA (reference sequence). CDR3 in amino acids: CSARDFGIRGYTF. CDR3 coding DNA: TGCAGTGCTAGAGATTTCGGCATCCGTGGCTACACCTTC.

Only a few counts were recorded for this clonotype. CDR3 residues: CASTQGGDEFF. CDR3 nucleotide sequence: TGTGCCAGCACCCAGGGGGGAGACGAGTTCTTC. The rearrangement joins TRBV5-4 to TRBJ2-1, with D perhaps matching TRBD1 (7 bases). Germline lookup yields CDR1 SGHNT and CDR2 YYREEE (reference sequence). Trimming stripped 6 bases from V and 14 bases from J, with 15 bases between. This CDR3 spans 11 amino acids. The full variable domain, with the rest looked up from reference TRBV5-4 and TRBJ2-1, is ETGVTQSPTHLIKTRGQQVTLRCSSQSGHNTVSWYQQALGQGPQFIFQYYREEENGRGNFPPRFSGLQFPNYSSELNVNALELDDSALYLCASTQGGDEFFGPGTRLTVL.

The sample holds many counts of this clonotype. The chain uses TRBV20-1 and TRBJ1-1; D remains ambiguous. The CDR3 contains 16 residues. Germline V lookup: CDR1 DFQATT, CDR2 SNEGSKA (reference sequence). V shed 0 bases and J shed 4 bases, with 18 bases lying between them. The CDR3, as DNA: TGCAGTGCTAGAGACCCCCGGGGTGGGCAAGGCACTGAAGCTTTCTTT. Protein sequence: CSARDPRGGQGTEAFF.

This clonotype was detected many times. V is TRBV7-2 and J is TRBJ1-3; 7 bases map to TRBD1. Germline V gives CDR1 SGHTA, CDR2 FQGNSA. V shed 0 bases, J shed 8 bases, and the junction held 4 bases outside the gene matches. The CDR3 totals 14 residues. CDR3 nucleotide sequence: TGTGCCAGCAGCTTAGCGAAGGGGGCAGACACCATATATTTT. Translated: CASSLAKGADTIYF.

The table lists this clonotype with a few counts. This sequence joins TRBV4-1 and TRBJ1-5; 8 bases align to TRBD1. The CDR3 is made up of 19 amino acids. Germline-derived CDR1 and CDR2 are MGHRA and YSYEKL. Trimming removed 0 bases from V and 0 bases from J; junction bases left unmatched: 10. As DNA, the CDR3 is TGCGCCAGCAGCCAAGAAAGAGGCAGGGGGCGGAATAGCAATCAGCCCCAGCATTTT. This encodes CASSQERGRGRNSNQPQHF.

This chain links TRBV18 with TRBJ2-6, with unresolved D. This CDR3 has 14 residues. The germline gives CDR1 KGHSH, CDR2 LQKENI. The V end lost 6 bases, the J end lost 1 base, and 7 bases lay between the germline ends. The CDR3 loop reads CASSQPSGANVLTF. The DNA for the CDR3 is TGTGCCAGCTCTCAACCTTCTGGGGCCAACGTCCTGACTTTC.

For this clonotype: The junction does not match germline at one end; this may be a read error. V usage is TRBV7-7 and J usage is TRBJ2-5, with D possibly TRBD1 on 6 matching bases. CDR3 size: 15 residues. Germline CDR1 reads SSHAT; CDR2 reads FNYEAQ (reference sequence). This CDR3 is CASSLDGTSQETQYF. The CDR3 region has the DNA TGTGCTAGCAGCTTGGACGGGACATCTCAAGAGACCCAGTACTTC.

The gene calls are TRBV5-1 and TRBJ1-5, with D hard to call. The CDR3 contains 15 residues. CDR1 SGHRS and CDR2 YFSETQ come from the germline V gene. V was trimmed by 0 bases and J by 0 bases, leaving 7 bases between them. The CDR3 loop reads CASSLAPGSNQPQHF. In DNA, the CDR3 is TGCGCCAGCAGCTTGGCCCCGGGTAGCAATCAGCCCCAGCATTTT.

This chain connects TRBV7-6 to TRBJ1-2, with a possible D match to TRBD1 (5 bases). CDR1 and CDR2 (germline): SGHVS, FNYEAQ. The length of the CDR3 is 13 residues. V lost 5 bases to trimming and J lost 1 base, with 8 bases between them. CDR3 bases: TGTGCCAGCAGCCCGACAGATAACTATGGCTACACCTTC. It is translated as CASSPTDNYGYTF.

Ten or more counts support this clonotype. This chain joins TRBV7-8 and TRBJ1-4; D uncertain. CDR3 length: 16 amino acids. The V end lost 5 bases, the J end lost 0 bases, and 13 bases lay between the germline ends. Germline lookup yields CDR1 SGHVS and CDR2 FQNEAQ. The CDR3 region is CASSRTGRATNEKLFF. The CDR3, as DNA: TGTGCCAGCAGCCGGACGGGCAGAGCAACTAATGAAAAACTGTTTTTT. Complete variable domain (other parts from reference TRBV7-8 and TRBJ1-4): GAGVSQSPRYKVAKRGQDVALRCDPISGHVSLFWYQQALGQGPEFLTYFQNEAQLDKSGLPSDRFFAERPEGSVSTLKIQRTQQEDSAVYLCASSRTGRATNEKLFFGSGTQLSVL.

This clonotype was detected ten times or more. This sequence joins TRBV6-1 and TRBJ2-7, with D possibly matching TRBD2 (7 bases). Trimming pared 5 bases from V and 5 bases from J, leaving 19 bases between. The CDR3 extends over 15 amino acids. Germline V gene data show CDR1 as MNHNS and CDR2 as SASEGT. The CDR3: CASSPTRGGPDEQYF. The CDR3 coding sequence is TGTGCCAGCAGTCCTACTAGGGGGGGTCCCGACGAGCAGTACTTC.

A note on this clonotype: The junction does not match germline at one end; this may be a read error. The chain carries TRBV20-1 and TRBJ2-3; D remains unclear. This CDR3 has 16 amino acids. Looked up from germline, CDR1 is DFQATT and CDR2 is SNEGSKA (reference sequence). CDR3 amino acids: CCARIGPPASTDTQYF. The DNA of the CDR3 is TGCTGTGCTAGGATTGGGCCGCCAGCTAGCACAGATACGCAGTATTTT.

This clonotype was counted between two and nine times. The gene calls are TRBV6-2 or TRBV6-3 and TRBJ1-6, with no clear D. The CDR3 covers 11 residues. Deletions cut 4 bases from V and 10 bases from J, with 5 bases between. The germline gives CDR1 MNHEY, CDR2 SVGEGT. CDR3 sequence: CASSSRSPLHF. The CDR3 DNA follows: TGTGCCAGCAGTTCTCGATCACCCCTCCACTTT.

This clonotype was observed a few times. The V gene is TRBV5-5, the J gene TRBJ2-7; D remains ambiguous. The ends were cut back, 0 bases at V and 1 base at J, with 11 bases in the middle. The CDR3 has 15 amino acids. Germline CDR1 and CDR2: SGHKS and YYEKEE (reference sequence). The CDR3 DNA reads TGTGCCAGCAGCTTGGGGTCAGCCAGATCCTACGAGCAGTACTTC. Its protein is CASSLGSARSYEQYF.

Ten or more counts support this clonotype. The rearrangement joins TRBV7-8 to TRBJ2-5; D ambiguous. This CDR3 spans 13 amino acids. The V gene lost 6 bases and the J gene lost 4 bases, with 12 bases spanning the gap. Germline V CDR1 and CDR2: SGHVS, FQNEAQ. CDR3: CASRRYRGETQYF. Here the CDR3 DNA reads TGTGCCAGCAGGAGATATAGAGGAGAGACCCAGTACTTC.

V and J are TRBV27 and TRBJ1-1; D not certain. Trimming cost V 2 bases and J 7 bases, with 17 bases left between them. Germline CDR1 MNHEY, CDR2 SMNVEV (reference sequence). The CDR3 contains 15 residues. This chain's CDR3 is CASSLPTVGLSEAFF. CDR3 in DNA: TGTGCCAGCAGTTTACCCACAGTAGGGTTGAGTGAAGCTTTCTTT.

V usage is TRBV7-2 and J usage is TRBJ1-6; 9 nucleotides line up with TRBD1. The ends lost 4 bases at V and 7 bases at J; junction bases unmatched: 5. The CDR3 is 15 residues long. The germline V gene encodes CDR1 SGHTA and CDR2 FQGNSA. The CDR3 region has the DNA TGTGCCAGCAGCTGGAAGGGACAGGGAAATTCACCCCTCCACTTT. This codes for CASSWKGQGNSPLHF.

Ten or more counts support this clonotype. The chain employs TRBV5-1 and TRBJ2-7; no clear D. CDR3 size: 13 residues. Per the germline V gene, CDR1 is SGHRS and CDR2 is YFSETQ. The ends were cut back, 2 bases at V and 5 bases at J, with 11 bases in the middle. Here the CDR3 DNA reads TGCGCCAGCAGCTTAAGCCCTAATGACGAGCAGTACGTC. Translating it yields CASSLSPNDEQYV.

The rearrangement joins TRBV20-1 to TRBJ2-6, with a possible D match to TRBD2 (5 bases). Germline lookup yields CDR1 DFQATT and CDR2 SNEGSKA (reference sequence). Trimming shortened V by 4 bases and J by 3 bases, and 7 bases separated the two germline ends. The CDR3 has 13 residues. The CDR3 protein is CSANGVGANVLTF. CDR3 in DNA: TGCAGTGCTAACGGGGTTGGGGCCAACGTCCTGACTTTC.

This clonotype has only a few counts. The chain has TRBV5-4 and TRBJ2-7; 7 nucleotides agree with TRBD2. Unmatched junction bases numbered 4, after V lost 0 bases and J lost 4 bases. The germline CDR1 and CDR2 sequences are SGHNT and YYREEE (reference sequence). The CDR3 is made up of 14 amino acids. The CDR3 spells CASSLAGGGYEQYV. DNA for the CDR3: TGTGCCAGCAGCTTGGCAGGCGGGGGATACGAGCAGTACGTC.

This clonotype was detected a few times. This chain joins TRBV20-1 and TRBJ1-2; D unclear. The V end lost 7 bases, the J end lost 4 bases, and 19 bases lay between the germline ends. Per germline, CDR1 DFQATT and CDR2 SNEGSKA (reference sequence). This CDR3 region has 14 residues. DNA for the CDR3: TGCAGTGGGAAGCAGGACCTAAATGGCTATGGCTACACCTTC. Residues: CSGKQDLNGYGYTF.

The sample holds one count of this clonotype. The CDR3, as DNA: TGTGCCATGGGACGGACTAACTATGGCTACACCTTC. Amino acid sequence: CAMGRTNYGYTF. The rearrangement links TRBV24-1 to TRBJ1-2; maybe TRBD1 (5 bases). Germline CDR1 and CDR2: KGHDR and SFDVKD. This CDR3 region has 12 residues. V lost 11 bases and J 0 bases, leaving 9 bases between the germline ends.

The V and J genes are TRBV6-2 or TRBV6-3 and TRBJ2-1; D is unclear. The CDR3 extends over 14 amino acids. Germline CDR1 is MNHEY and CDR2 is SVGEGT. V dropped 4 bases and J dropped 0 bases, with 7 bases sitting between them. The CDR3 protein is CASSSMASYNEQFF. The CDR3 DNA sequence: TGTGCCAGCAGTTCGATGGCCTCCTACAATGAGCAGTTCTTC.

There are a few counts of this clonotype. The gene calls are TRBV7-2 and TRBJ1-1; no reliable D call. This CDR3 has 14 amino acids. The germline V gene has CDR1 SGHTA and CDR2 FQGNSA. Trimming stripped 1 base from V and 0 bases from J, with 6 bases between. CDR3 DNA: TGTGCCAGCAGCTTAGAAAGGATGAACACTGAAGCTTTCTTT. This encodes CASSLERMNTEAFF.

Only a few counts were recorded for this clonotype. Written as DNA, the CDR3 is TGTGCCACCAGTGAAACGACAGGGCCCAGCGATGAGCAGTTCTTC. Translating gives CATSETTGPSDEQFF. This chain joins TRBV24-1 and TRBJ2-1; 7 bases match TRBD1. CDR3 length equals 15 residues. The V and J ends lost 4 bases and 8 bases, in that order; junction bases with no gene match: 10. CDR1 KGHDR and CDR2 SFDVKD come from the germline V gene.

V and J are TRBV5-4 and TRBJ2-5, with no clear D. Germline V gene lookup returns CDR1 SGHNT and CDR2 YYREEE (reference sequence). V lost 1 base, J lost 1 base, and 8 bases lay in between. The CDR3 is made up of 14 amino acids. The CDR3 spells CASSLLFSQETQYF. CDR3 sequence (DNA): TGTGCCAGCAGCTTGTTATTTTCCCAAGAGACCCAGTACTTC.

This clonotype was counted at least ten times. This sequence joins TRBV27 and TRBJ2-7, with unresolved D. Trimming pared 2 bases from V and 0 bases from J, leaving 8 bases between. The CDR3 runs to 14 residues. The germline CDR1 and CDR2 sequences are MNHEY and SMNVEV (reference sequence). The CDR3 DNA reads as TGTGCCAGCAGTTTAAAACAGCACTCCTACGAGCAGTACTTC. Translating gives CASSLKQHSYEQYF.